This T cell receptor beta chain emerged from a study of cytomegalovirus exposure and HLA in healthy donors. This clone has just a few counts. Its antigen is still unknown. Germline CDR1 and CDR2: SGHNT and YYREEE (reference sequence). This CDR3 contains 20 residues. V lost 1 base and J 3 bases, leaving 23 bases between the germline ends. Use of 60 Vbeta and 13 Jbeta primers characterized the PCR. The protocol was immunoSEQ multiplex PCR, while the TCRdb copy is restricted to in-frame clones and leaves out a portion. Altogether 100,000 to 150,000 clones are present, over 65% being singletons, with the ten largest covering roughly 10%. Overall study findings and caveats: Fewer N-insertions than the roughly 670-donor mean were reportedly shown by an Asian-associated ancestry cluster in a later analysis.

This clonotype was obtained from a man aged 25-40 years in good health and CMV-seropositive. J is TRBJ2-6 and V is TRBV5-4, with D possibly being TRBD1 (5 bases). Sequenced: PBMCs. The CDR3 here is CASSLSPLAGYLDGANVLTF. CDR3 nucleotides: TGTGCCAGCAGCTTGTCCCCCCTTGCAGGGTATTTGGATGGGGCCAACGTCCTGACTTTC.